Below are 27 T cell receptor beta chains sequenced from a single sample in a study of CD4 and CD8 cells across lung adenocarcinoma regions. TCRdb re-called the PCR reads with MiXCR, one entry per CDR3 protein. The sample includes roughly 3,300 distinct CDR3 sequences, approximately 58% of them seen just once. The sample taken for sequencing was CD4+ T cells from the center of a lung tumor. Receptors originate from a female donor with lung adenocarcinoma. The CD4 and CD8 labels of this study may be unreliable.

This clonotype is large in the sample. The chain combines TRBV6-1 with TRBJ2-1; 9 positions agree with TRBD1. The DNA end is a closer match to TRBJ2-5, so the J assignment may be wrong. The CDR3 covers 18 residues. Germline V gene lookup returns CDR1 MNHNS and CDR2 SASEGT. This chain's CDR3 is CASSTHQGQGVMRETQYF. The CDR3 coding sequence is TGTGCCAGCAGTACGCACCAGGGACAGGGAGTGATGCGGGAGACCCAGTACTTC.

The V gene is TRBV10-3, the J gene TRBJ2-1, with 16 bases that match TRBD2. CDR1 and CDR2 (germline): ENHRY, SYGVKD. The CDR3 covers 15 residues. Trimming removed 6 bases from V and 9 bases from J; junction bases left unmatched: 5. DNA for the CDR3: TGTGCCATCAGGCCGGGACTAGCGGGAGGGGGTGAGCAGTTCTTC. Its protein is CAIRPGLAGGGEQFF.

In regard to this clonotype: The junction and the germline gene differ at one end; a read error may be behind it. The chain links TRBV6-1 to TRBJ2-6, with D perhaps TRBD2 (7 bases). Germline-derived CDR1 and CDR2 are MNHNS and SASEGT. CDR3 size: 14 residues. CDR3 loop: CASSGPAGAYVLSF. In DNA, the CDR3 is TGTGCCAGCAGTGGCCCTGCGGGGGCCTACGTGCTGTCTTTC.

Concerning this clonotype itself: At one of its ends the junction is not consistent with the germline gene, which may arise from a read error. The CDR3 sequence: CAISAKVRADIGKDTQYF. The CDR3 region has the DNA TGTGCCATCTCTGCTAAGGTTAGGGCCGATATTGGCAAAGATACCCAGTACTTT. This chain links TRBV10-3 with TRBJ2-5; D is unresolved. Germline values: CDR1 ENHRY, CDR2 SYGVKD. The CDR3 is made up of 18 amino acids.

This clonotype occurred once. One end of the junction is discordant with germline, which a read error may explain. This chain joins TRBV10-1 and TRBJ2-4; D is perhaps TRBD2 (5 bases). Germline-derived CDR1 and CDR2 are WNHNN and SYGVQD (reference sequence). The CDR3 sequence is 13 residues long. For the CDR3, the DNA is TGCGCCACCGAACTAGAAGGTACAAACATTCAGTATTTC. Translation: CATELEGTNIQYF.

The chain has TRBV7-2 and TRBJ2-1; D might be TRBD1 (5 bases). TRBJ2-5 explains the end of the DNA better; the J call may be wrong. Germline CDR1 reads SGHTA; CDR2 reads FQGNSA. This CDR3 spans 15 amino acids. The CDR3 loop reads CASSLVSRGRETQYF. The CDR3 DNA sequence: TGTGCCAGCAGCTTAGTATCAAGGGGAAGAGAGACCCAGTACTTC.

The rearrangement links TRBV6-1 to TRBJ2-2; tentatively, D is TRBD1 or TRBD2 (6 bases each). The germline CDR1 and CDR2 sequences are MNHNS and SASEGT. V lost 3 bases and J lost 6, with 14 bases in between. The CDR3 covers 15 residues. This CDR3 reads CASSDWPGEAGELFF. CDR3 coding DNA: TGTGCCAGCAGTGACTGGCCAGGGGAGGCCGGGGAGCTGTTTTTT.

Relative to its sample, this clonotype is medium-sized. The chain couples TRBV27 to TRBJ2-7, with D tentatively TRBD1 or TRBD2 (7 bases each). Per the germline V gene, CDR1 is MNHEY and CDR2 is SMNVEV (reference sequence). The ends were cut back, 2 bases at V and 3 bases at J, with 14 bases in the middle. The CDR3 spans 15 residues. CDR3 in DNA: TGTGCCAGCAGTTTACGTACCAGGGGGGGCTACGAGCAGTACTTC. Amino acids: CASSLRTRGGYEQYF.

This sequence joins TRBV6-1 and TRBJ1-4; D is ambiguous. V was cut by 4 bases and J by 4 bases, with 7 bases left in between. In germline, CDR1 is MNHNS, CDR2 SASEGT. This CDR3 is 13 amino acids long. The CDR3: CASSAQNNEKLFF. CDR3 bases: TGTGCCAGCAGTGCCCAGAATAATGAAAAACTGTTTTTT.

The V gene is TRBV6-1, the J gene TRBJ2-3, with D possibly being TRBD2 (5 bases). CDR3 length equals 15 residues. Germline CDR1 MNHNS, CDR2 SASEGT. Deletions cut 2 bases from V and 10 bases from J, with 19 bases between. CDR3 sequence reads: CASSEWAGSTGAQYF. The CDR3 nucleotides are TGTGCCAGCAGTGAATGGGCAGGTAGCACCGGGGCGCAGTATTTT.

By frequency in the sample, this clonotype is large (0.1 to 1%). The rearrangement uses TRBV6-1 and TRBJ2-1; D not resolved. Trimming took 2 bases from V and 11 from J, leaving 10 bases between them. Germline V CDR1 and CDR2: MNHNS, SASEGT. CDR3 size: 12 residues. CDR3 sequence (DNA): TGTGCCAGCAGTGAAACGGCTGACAAGCAGTTCTTC. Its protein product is CASSETADKQFF.

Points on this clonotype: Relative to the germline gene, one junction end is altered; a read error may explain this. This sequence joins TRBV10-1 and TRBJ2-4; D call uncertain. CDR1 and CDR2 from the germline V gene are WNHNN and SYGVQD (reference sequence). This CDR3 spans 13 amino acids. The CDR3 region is CVSGLGAKDMQYF. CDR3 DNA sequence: TGCGTCTCCGGGCTAGGAGCCAAAGACATGCAGTACTTT.

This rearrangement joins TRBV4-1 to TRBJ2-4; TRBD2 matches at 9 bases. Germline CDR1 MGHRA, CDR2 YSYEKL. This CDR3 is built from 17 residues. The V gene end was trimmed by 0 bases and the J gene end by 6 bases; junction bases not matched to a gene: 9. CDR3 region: CASSQDRGEAGGNIQYF. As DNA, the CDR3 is TGCGCCAGCAGCCAAGATAGGGGAGAAGCGGGAGGAAACATTCAGTACTTC.

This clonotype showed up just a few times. CDR3 amino acids: CASSLEAPSGEQFF. CDR3 coding DNA: TGTGCCAGCAGCTTAGAGGCCCCGTCGGGTGAGCAGTTCTTC. This sequence joins TRBV11-3 and TRBJ2-1; D is unclear. Trimming cost V 0 bases and J 9 bases, with 12 bases left between them. The CDR3 loop spans 14 amino acids. Germline CDR1 is SGHNT and CDR2 is YENEEA.

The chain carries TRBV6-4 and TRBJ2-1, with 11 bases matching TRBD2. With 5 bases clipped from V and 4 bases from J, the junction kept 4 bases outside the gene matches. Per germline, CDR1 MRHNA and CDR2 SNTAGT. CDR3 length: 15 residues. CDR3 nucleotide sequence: TGTGCCAGCAGTACACTAGCGGGAGAATACAATGAGCAGTTCTTC. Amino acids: CASSTLAGEYNEQFF.

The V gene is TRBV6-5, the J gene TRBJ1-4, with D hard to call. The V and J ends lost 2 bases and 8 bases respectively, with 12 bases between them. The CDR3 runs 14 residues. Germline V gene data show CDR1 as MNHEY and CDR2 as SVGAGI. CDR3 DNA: TGTGCCAGCAGTTACGATTGGAGAGGCGAAAAACTGTTTTTT. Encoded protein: CASSYDWRGEKLFF.

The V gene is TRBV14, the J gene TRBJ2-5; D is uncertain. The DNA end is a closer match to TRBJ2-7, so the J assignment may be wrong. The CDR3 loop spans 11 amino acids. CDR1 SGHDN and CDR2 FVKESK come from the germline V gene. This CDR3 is CASSQHYEQYF. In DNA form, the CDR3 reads TGTGCCAGCAGCCAACACTACGAGCAGTACTTC.

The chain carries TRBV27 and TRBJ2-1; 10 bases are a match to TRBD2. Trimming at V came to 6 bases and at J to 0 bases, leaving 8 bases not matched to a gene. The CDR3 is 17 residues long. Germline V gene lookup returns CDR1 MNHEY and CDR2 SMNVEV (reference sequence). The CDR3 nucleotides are TGTGCCAGCAGCCGAACTAGCGGGACCCTCTCCTACAATGAGCAGTTCTTC. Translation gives CASSRTSGTLSYNEQFF.

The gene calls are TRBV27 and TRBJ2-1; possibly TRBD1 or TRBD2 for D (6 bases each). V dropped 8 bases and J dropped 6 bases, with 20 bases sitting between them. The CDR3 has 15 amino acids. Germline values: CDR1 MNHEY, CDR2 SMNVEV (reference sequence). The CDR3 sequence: CASAPGGGRINEQFF. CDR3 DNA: TGTGCCAGCGCCCCCGGAGGGGGGCGGATCAATGAGCAGTTCTTC.

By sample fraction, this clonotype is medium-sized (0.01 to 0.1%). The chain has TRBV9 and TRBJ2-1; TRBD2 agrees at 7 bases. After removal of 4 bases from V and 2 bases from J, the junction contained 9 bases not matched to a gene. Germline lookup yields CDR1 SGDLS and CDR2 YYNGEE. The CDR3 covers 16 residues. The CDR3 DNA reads TGTGCCAGCAGCCGTAGTTTCGGGGGGACCTACAATGAGCAGTTCTTC. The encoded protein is CASSRSFGGTYNEQFF.

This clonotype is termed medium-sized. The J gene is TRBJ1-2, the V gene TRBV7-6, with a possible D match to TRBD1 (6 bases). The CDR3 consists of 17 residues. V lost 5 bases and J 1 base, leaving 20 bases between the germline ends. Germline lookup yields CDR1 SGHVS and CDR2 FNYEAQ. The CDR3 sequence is CASSLGGRTNINYGYTF. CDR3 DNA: TGTGCCAGCAGCCTAGGGGGGCGGACCAATATTAACTATGGCTACACCTTC.

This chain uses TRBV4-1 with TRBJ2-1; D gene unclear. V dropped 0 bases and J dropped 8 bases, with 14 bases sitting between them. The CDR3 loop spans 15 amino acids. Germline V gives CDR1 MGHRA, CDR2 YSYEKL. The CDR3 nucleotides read TGCGCCAGCAGCCAAGATATTCGGCCAGTGGATGAGCAGTTCTTC. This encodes CASSQDIRPVDEQFF.

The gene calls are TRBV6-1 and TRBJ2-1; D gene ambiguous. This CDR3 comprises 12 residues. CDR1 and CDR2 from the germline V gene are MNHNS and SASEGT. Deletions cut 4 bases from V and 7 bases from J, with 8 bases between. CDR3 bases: TGTGCCAGCAGTGCAAGTGGGAATGAGCAGTTCTTC. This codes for CASSASGNEQFF.

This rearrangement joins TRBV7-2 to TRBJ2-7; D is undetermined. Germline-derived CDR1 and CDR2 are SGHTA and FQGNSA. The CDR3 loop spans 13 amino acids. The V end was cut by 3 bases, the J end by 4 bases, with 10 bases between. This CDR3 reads CASSFSRVYEQYF. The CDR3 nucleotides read TGTGCCAGCAGCTTCAGTAGGGTGTACGAGCAGTACTTC.

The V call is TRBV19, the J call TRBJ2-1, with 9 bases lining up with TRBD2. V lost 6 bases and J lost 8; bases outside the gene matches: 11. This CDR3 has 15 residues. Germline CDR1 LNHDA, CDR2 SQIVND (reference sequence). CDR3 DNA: TGTGCCAGTAGCCCATACGGGACTAGCACCCATGAGCAGTTCTTC. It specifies CASSPYGTSTHEQFF.

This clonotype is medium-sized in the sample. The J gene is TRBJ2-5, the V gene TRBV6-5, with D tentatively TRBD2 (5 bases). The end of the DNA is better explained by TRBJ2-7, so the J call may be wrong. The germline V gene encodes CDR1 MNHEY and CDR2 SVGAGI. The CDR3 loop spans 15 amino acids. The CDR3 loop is CASSYVGSNEYEQYF. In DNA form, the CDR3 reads TGTGCCAGCAGTTATGTTGGGAGCAATGAGTACGAGCAGTACTTC.

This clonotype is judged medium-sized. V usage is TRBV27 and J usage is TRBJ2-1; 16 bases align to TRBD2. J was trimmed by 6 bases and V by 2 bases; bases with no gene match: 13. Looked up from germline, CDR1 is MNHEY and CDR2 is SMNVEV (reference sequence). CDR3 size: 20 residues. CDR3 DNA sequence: TGTGCCAGCAGTTTACGGGCCGGGACTAGCGGGAGGGCCCGGTCCAATGAGCAGTTCTTC. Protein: CASSLRAGTSGRARSNEQFF.